This entry is about one T cell receptor (beta chain). This entry belongs to a study of radiation and T cells in renal cell carcinoma. Measured with immunoSEQ multiplex PCR; TCRdb has only the in-frame clones, and not every one. The sample lists around 170,000 clones, less than 90% occurring once. Time point reported: blood 4 weeks post-SBRT, at nephrectomy. The treatment denotes: 15 Gy SBRT to primary tumor, nephrectomy 4 weeks later. Nephrectomy followed 15 Gy stereotactic body radiation by 4 weeks. The source of this sequence is a woman in her forties or fifties with renal cell carcinoma. Sequenced material: blood, taken from a patient whose treatment included radiotherapy and nephrectomy.

This chain's CDR3 is CASSPGMNTEAFF. The CDR3 DNA reads as TGTGCCAGCTCACCCGGTATGAACACTGAAGCTTTCTTT. V usage is TRBV18 and J usage is TRBJ1-1; D is uncertain. V lost 3 bases, J lost 0 bases, and 5 bases lay in between. The length of the CDR3 is 13 residues. The germline V gene encodes CDR1 KGHSH and CDR2 LQKENI.